This is a list of T cell receptor beta chains from one sample in a study of shared clonotypes between healthy human individuals. This table comes from immunoSEQ multiplex PCR, and its TCRdb copy is limited to in-frame clones, with some not included. The sample includes roughly 2,300,000 clones, 92% of them seen just once. The specimen sequenced was naive CD4+ T cells from PBMCs. All receptors derive from a man aged 18-30 years in good health. Some clones in this sample may be carry-over from other donors' samples. The CDR3 runs from the conserved cysteine through the conserved F or W. A D gene is named only where the DNA matches it firmly. Clone sizes are given selectively: once, few, many, or a class where the clone is expanded.

v_gene,abundance,d_gene,j_gene,len,CDR3nt,CDR3aa
TRBV5-1,NA,NA,TRBJ1-1,16,TGCGCCAGCAGCTTGGCCGGAGCTCGGGAGAACACTGAAGCTTTCTTT,CASSLAGARENTEAFF
TRBV10-3,NA,NA,TRBJ2-5,13,TGTGCCATCAGTGAAAGGGGAGGAGAGACCCAGTACTTC,CAISERGGETQYF
TRBV5-1,NA,NA,TRBJ1-4,17,TGCGCCAGCAGCTTGGCCTCGTTCGCCGCGACTAATGAAAAACTGTTTTTT,CASSLASFAATNEKLFF
TRBV6-5,NA,NA,TRBJ2-7,12,TGTGCCAGCAGTTCGATGCGGGGCGAGCAGTACTTC,CASSSMRGEQYF
TRBV29-1,NA,TRBD2,TRBJ2-5,11,TGCAGCGGTGGGGGGGTAGAGACCCAGTACTTC,CSGGGVETQYF
TRBV27,once,NA,TRBJ1-3,14,TGTGCCAGCAGTACCAGAGTGGGTGGAAACACCATATATTTT,CASSTRVGGNTIYF
TRBV5-4,NA,TRBD1,TRBJ1-2,13,TGTGCCAGCAGCTTGCCAGGGGGCCTTGGCTACACCTTC,CASSLPGGLGYTF
TRBV4-3,NA,TRBD1,TRBJ1-2,13,TGCGCCAGCAGCCCGAACAGGGGAGAGGGCTACACCTTC,CASSPNRGEGYTF
TRBV28,NA,TRBD1,TRBJ2-7,15,TGTGCCAGCAGTTTCACCTCTACAGGGGCCTACGAGCAGTACTTC,CASSFTSTGAYEQYF
TRBV6-5,once,NA,TRBJ2-4,13,TGTGCCAGCAGTTACACCTGGCGGGGCATTCAGTACTTC,CASSYTWRGIQYF
TRBV13,NA,NA,TRBJ1-3,14,TGTGCCAGCAGCTTAATCGCCTCTGGAAACACCATATATTTT,CASSLIASGNTIYF
TRBV6-5,NA,NA,TRBJ1-6,14,TGTGCCAGCACCCGGGGCGCCTCGGGTTCACCCCTCCACTTT,CASTRGASGSPLHF
TRBV5-1,NA,TRBD1,TRBJ1-4,15,TGCGCCAGCAGCGGAACAGGGGCAACTAATGAAAAACTGTTTTTT,CASSGTGATNEKLFF
TRBV11-2,NA,TRBD1,TRBJ1-1,19,TGTGCCAGCAGATCCGTTAATTCGGGACAGGGGAAGACGCGGACTGAAGCTTTCTTT,CASRSVNSGQGKTRTEAFF
TRBV7-9,NA,NA,TRBJ1-2,16,TGTGCCAGCAGCTTACGGGGCAGGGGAAGAGTGAATGGCTACACCTTC,CASSLRGRGRVNGYTF
TRBV27,NA,NA,TRBJ2-3,10,TGTGCCGCCCACCCTCATACGCAGTATTTT,CAAHPHTQYF
TRBV5-1,NA,NA,TRBJ1-4,19,TGCGCCAGCAGCCCGGGTAAACGAGGGCCGCACTCAACTAATGAAAAACTGTTTTTT,CASSPGKRGPHSTNEKLFF
TRBV7-6,NA,NA,TRBJ2-7,16,TGTGCCAGCAGCTTATACTCCCCACAGGGCCCCTACGAGCAGTACTTC,CASSLYSPQGPYEQYF
TRBV5-6,NA,NA,TRBJ2-1,15,TGTGCCAGCAGCTTGAACGGGGGCTCCTACAATGAGCAGTTCTTC,CASSLNGGSYNEQFF
TRBV28,NA,TRBD1,TRBJ1-4,15,TGTGCCAGCACCCTCCCGGGACAGGGGAATGAAAAACTGTTTTTT,CASTLPGQGNEKLFF
TRBV6-1,NA,NA,TRBJ1-4,14,TGTGCCAGCAGTCGAGGGCGGATAAACGAAAAACTGTTTTTT,CASSRGRINEKLFF
TRBV7-2,once,NA,TRBJ1-2,13,TGTGCCAGCAGCTTAAGGACTGACAAGAGCTACACCTTC,CASSLRTDKSYTF
TRBV14,NA,TRBD1,TRBJ1-2,15,TGTGCCAGCAGCGCTCTCCGGGACAGGGCTAATGGCTACACCTTC,CASSALRDRANGYTF
TRBV6-5,NA,NA,TRBJ1-2,13,TGTGCCAGCAGTCAAATGGCTAACTATGGCTACACCTTC,CASSQMANYGYTF
TRBV11-3,NA,TRBD1,TRBJ2-2,17,TGTGCCAGCAGCTTGGGACAGGGGGAATCGAACACCGGGGAGCTGTTTTTT,CASSLGQGESNTGELFF
TRBV18,once,TRBD2,TRBJ2-5,15,TGTGCCAGCTCACTGGCGGGAGCAGGTCAAGAGACCCAGTACTTC,CASSLAGAGQETQYF
TRBV7-3,NA,TRBD1,TRBJ1-1,16,TGTGCCAGCAGCTTATTAGACAGGGGCTCGACCACTGAAGCTTTCTTT,CASSLLDRGSTTEAFF
TRBV5-1,once,TRBD2,TRBJ2-1,16,TGCGCCAGCAGCAGTGGACTAGCGGGAGGTTGGAATGAGCAGTTCTTC,CASSSGLAGGWNEQFF
TRBV7-8,NA,NA,TRBJ1-2,16,TGTGCCAGCAGCTTAGACAGAACAATTAGCTATGGGGGCTACACCTTC,CASSLDRTISYGGYTF
TRBV19,NA,NA,TRBJ2-6,16,TGTGCCAGTCTTAAGGAGGGGGCCTCTGGGGCCAACGTCCTGACTTTC,CASLKEGASGANVLTF
TRBV27,NA,NA,TRBJ1-4,13,TGTGCCAGCAGTTCGGTGGTTTCGGGAAAACTGTTTTTT,CASSSVVSGKLFF
TRBV20-1,NA,NA,TRBJ2-7,11,TGCAGTGCTAGATCCGTCTACGAGCAGTACTTC,CSARSVYEQYF
TRBV28,NA,NA,TRBJ1-5,13,TGTGCCAGCAGTACCCTCCTTAATCAGCCCCAGCATTTT,CASSTLLNQPQHF
TRBV5-6,NA,NA,TRBJ2-7,14,TGTGCCAGCAGCTTGCGGCCACCCTCCTACGAGCAGTACTTC,CASSLRPPSYEQYF